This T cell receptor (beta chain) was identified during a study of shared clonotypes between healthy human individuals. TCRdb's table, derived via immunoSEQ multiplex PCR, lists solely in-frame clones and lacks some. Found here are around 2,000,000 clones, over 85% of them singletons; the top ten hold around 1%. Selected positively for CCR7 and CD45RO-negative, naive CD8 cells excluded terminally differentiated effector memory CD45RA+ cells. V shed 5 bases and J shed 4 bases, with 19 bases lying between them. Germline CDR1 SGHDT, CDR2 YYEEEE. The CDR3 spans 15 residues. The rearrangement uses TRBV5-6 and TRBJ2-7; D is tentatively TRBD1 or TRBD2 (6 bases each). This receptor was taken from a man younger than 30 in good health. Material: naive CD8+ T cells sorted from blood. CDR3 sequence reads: CASSYEGGRHYEQYF. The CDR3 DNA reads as TGTGCCAGCAGTTATGAAGGGGGGAGGCATTACGAGCAGTACTTC. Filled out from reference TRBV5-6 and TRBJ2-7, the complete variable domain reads DAGVTQSPTHLIKTRGQQVTLRCSPKSGHDTVSWYQQALGQGPQFIFQYYEEEERQRGNFPDRFSGHQFPNYSSELNVNALLLGDSALYLCASSYEGGRHYEQYFGPGTRLTVT.